The clone carrying this TCR beta chain was counted at least ten times. What it binds is not known. From germline, CDR1 is SQVTM and CDR2 ANQGSEA. The CDR3 runs 13 residues. Trimming at V came to 7 bases and at J to 8 bases, leaving 7 bases not matched to a gene. A J-beta primer mix and a sample-barcoded 5' primer were used in a second PCR of about 6 to 12 cycles. TCRdb redid the calling of the 5' RACE reads with MiXCR, one entry per CDR3 protein. The sample has more than 1,000,000 distinct CDR3 sequences; roughly a quarter are singletons. The entry originates in a study of blood T cells in healthy people across ages. Study findings and constraints: Long-lived donors had more naive CD4+ cells and higher diversity than aged donors.

The data also belong to a second study, concerning T cells of mothers and their children. That study reports: The analysis detected no persistent microchimeric T cell clones.

This sequence originates from a girl aged 2 to 10 in good health. The sequenced material came from blood. The rearrangement joins TRBV29-1 to TRBJ2-1; 11 positions agree with TRBD2. The CDR3 DNA follows: TGCAGCGACAGTCTAGCGGGGGGTGATGAGCAGTTCTTC. Translation gives CSDSLAGGDEQFF.